This T cell receptor beta chain was sequenced in a study of T cells after yellow fever vaccination. Whole-study findings and limits: A small proportion of clonotypes was detected in both the CD4 and CD8 compartments. Once the booster was given, most primary-vaccination clones reappeared, at approximately 97% for CD4 and roughly 85% for CD8. The secondary T-cell response peaked on day 5, not day 15, but was weaker. Highly abundant clonotypes carried over from the bulk population could end up in FACS-sorted repertoires as contaminants.

J lost 4 bases, V lost 1 base, and 3 bases had no gene match. This CDR3 spans 17 amino acids. A note on this clonotype: Its specificity is not known.

TCRdb analysed the 5' RACE reads with MiXCR anew, one entry per CDR3 protein. The sample includes some 340,000 distinct CDR3 sequences, around 10% seen only once; the top ten take about 3.5%. This receptor was identified in a man aged 18 to 35 who received the YFV17D yellow fever vaccine. Specimen: CD4+ T cells sorted from PBMCs, collected 45 days after the yellow fever booster vaccination. The chain links TRBV12-3 or TRBV12-4 to TRBJ2-3, with TRBD2 matching over 15 bases. The CDR3 coding sequence is TGTGCCAGCAGTTTAGTCCGGACTAGCGGGGGGGCAGATACGCAGTATTTT. Protein product: CASSLVRTSGGADTQYF.